This T cell receptor beta chain was recovered during a study of shared clonotypes between healthy human individuals. Overall study results and limits: Among donors, the sharing of clonotypes was expected to be influenced by sequencing depth. Relative to clonotypes present in all four donors, those not shared had lower generation probabilities. A limitation of the genetic and exposure-history diversity represented arose from few donors.

Details on this clone: As yet, its antigen is unknown.

Genomic DNA belonging to each subset was distributed in equal measure over several immunoSEQ plates. Libraries were prepared by immunoSEQ multiplex PCR; TCRdb keeps only in-frame clonotypes and omits some of them. Of hundreds of thousands of clones in the sample, approximately 79% were seen once. This CDR3 has 15 amino acids. J was trimmed by 6 bases and V by 1 base; bases with no gene match: 6. The V gene's germline CDR1 is SGHTA and CDR2 FQGNSA. This sequence joins TRBV7-2 and TRBJ2-3, with TRBD2 identical over 8 bases. This clonotype was obtained from a woman aged 25-40 years in good health. Material for sequencing was memory CD4+ T cells sorted from blood. Regarding subset: CD45RA-negative fraction. CDR3 in amino acids: CASSLDGRAPDTQYF. In nucleotides, the CDR3 is TGTGCCAGCAGCTTAGACGGGAGGGCCCCCGATACGCAGTATTTT.